This is a list of T cell receptor beta chains from one sample in a study of control samples from healthy donors and cancer patients. Data came from immunoSEQ multiplex PCR; TCRdb stores just in-frame clones and leaves some out. The data show some 22,000 clones, approximately 85% seen once. Sequences were obtained from PBMCs. The receptors shown here come from a man aged 55 to 70 with head and neck cancer. The CDR3 runs from the conserved cysteine through the conserved F or W. Fields, in order: clone size, V gene, J gene, D gene, CDR3 protein, CDR3 DNA. D genes are given only for firm matches. A clone size is listed for some rows: how often the clone was seen (once, few, many), or a class if it is expanded.

clone_size: NA; v_call: TRBV7-3; j_call: TRBJ2-5; d_call: NA; cdr3_aa: CASSVGKGETQYF; cdr3_nt: TGTGCCAGCTCAGTCGGGAAAGGAGAGACCCAGTACTTC
clone_size: NA; v_call: TRBV7-2; j_call: TRBJ2-1; d_call: TRBD2; cdr3_aa: CASSLALTSGNNEQFF; cdr3_nt: TGTGCCAGCAGCTTAGCGTTGACTAGCGGGAATAATGAGCAGTTCTTC
clone_size: NA; v_call: TRBV6-5; j_call: TRBJ1-1; d_call: NA; cdr3_aa: CASKRGNTEAFF; cdr3_nt: TGTGCCAGCAAACGCGGGAACACTGAAGCTTTCTTT
clone_size: NA; v_call: TRBV14; j_call: TRBJ1-1; d_call: NA; cdr3_aa: CASSPRVNTEAFF; cdr3_nt: TGTGCCAGCAGTCCAAGGGTGAACACTGAAGCTTTCTTT
clone_size: NA; v_call: TRBV5-4; j_call: TRBJ1-1; d_call: NA; cdr3_aa: CASSLGGGNTEAFF; cdr3_nt: TGTGCCAGCAGCTTGGGGGGGGGAAACACTGAAGCTTTCTTT
clone_size: NA; v_call: TRBV7-9; j_call: TRBJ2-3; d_call: TRBD2; cdr3_aa: CASSRLGLAGERSTDTQYF; cdr3_nt: TGTGCCAGCAGCCGACTCGGGCTAGCGGGAGAGAGAAGCACAGATACGCAGTATTTT
clone_size: NA; v_call: TRBV30; j_call: TRBJ2-7; d_call: TRBD2; cdr3_aa: CAWSQAGTSGIGKQYF; cdr3_nt: TGTGCCTGGAGTCAGGCGGGGACTAGCGGGATCGGCAAGCAGTACTTC
clone_size: NA; v_call: TRBV9; j_call: TRBJ2-1; d_call: NA; cdr3_aa: CASSVGAAAYNEQFF; cdr3_nt: TGTGCCAGCAGCGTAGGGGCGGCGGCCTACAATGAGCAGTTCTTC
clone_size: NA; v_call: TRBV19; j_call: TRBJ2-3; d_call: NA; cdr3_aa: CASSIRTGTTRRKPDTQYF; cdr3_nt: TGTGCCAGTAGTATTCGGACAGGCACGACTAGGAGGAAGCCAGATACGCAGTATTTT
clone_size: once; v_call: TRBV27; j_call: TRBJ2-7; d_call: NA; cdr3_aa: CASSRVGSYEQYF; cdr3_nt: TGTGCCAGCAGTCGGGTCGGGAGCTACGAGCAGTACTTC
clone_size: NA; v_call: TRBV7-9; j_call: TRBJ1-5; d_call: NA; cdr3_aa: CASSLERGANQPQHF; cdr3_nt: TGTGCCAGCAGCTTAGAAAGGGGGGCGAATCAGCCCCAGCATTTT
clone_size: few; v_call: TRBV5-4; j_call: TRBJ1-2; d_call: NA; cdr3_aa: CASSPTERYGYTF; cdr3_nt: TGTGCCAGCAGCCCTACGGAACGATATGGCTACACCTTC
clone_size: NA; v_call: TRBV27; j_call: TRBJ2-3; d_call: TRBD2; cdr3_aa: CASSLSLGTSGRNTQYF; cdr3_nt: TGTGCCAGCAGTTTGTCCCTGGGGACTAGCGGGAGGAATACGCAGTATTTT
clone_size: NA; v_call: TRBV13; j_call: TRBJ1-1; d_call: NA; cdr3_aa: CASSPVRQRWDTEAFF; cdr3_nt: TGTGCCAGCAGCCCCGTACGACAACGCTGGGACACTGAAGCTTTCTTT
clone_size: NA; v_call: TRBV1; j_call: TRBJ1-3; d_call: NA; cdr3_aa: CTSGTHGRPSGNTIYF; cdr3_nt: TGCACCAGCGGTACACACGGGCGACCCTCTGGAAACACCATATATTTT
clone_size: NA; v_call: TRBV9; j_call: TRBJ2-1; d_call: NA; cdr3_aa: CASSSPGGHVSEQFF; cdr3_nt: TGTGCCAGCAGCTCCCCCGGGGGGCATGTTAGTGAGCAGTTCTTC
clone_size: NA; v_call: TRBV27; j_call: TRBJ2-2; d_call: TRBD2; cdr3_aa: CASSPGLAGGATGELFF; cdr3_nt: TGTGCCAGCAGCCCGGGACTAGCGGGAGGAGCCACCGGGGAGCTGTTTTTT
clone_size: NA; v_call: TRBV20-1; j_call: TRBJ1-2; d_call: NA; cdr3_aa: CSAMGEYGYTF; cdr3_nt: TGCAGTGCTATGGGGGAGTACGGCTACACCTTC
clone_size: NA; v_call: TRBV30; j_call: TRBJ2-3; d_call: TRBD2; cdr3_aa: CAWSPSGRAGDTQYF; cdr3_nt: TGTGCCTGGAGTCCTAGCGGGAGGGCCGGAGATACGCAGTATTTT
clone_size: NA; v_call: TRBV7-9; j_call: TRBJ1-4; d_call: TRBD1; cdr3_aa: CASSFQGVLNEKLFF; cdr3_nt: TGTGCCAGCAGCTTCCAGGGGGTCCTTAATGAAAAACTGTTTTTT
clone_size: once; v_call: TRBV29-1; j_call: TRBJ1-2; d_call: TRBD1; cdr3_aa: CSVEDLYRGRANYGYTF; cdr3_nt: TGCAGCGTTGAAGATCTTTACAGGGGGCGAGCTAACTATGGCTACACCTTC
clone_size: NA; v_call: TRBV10-1; j_call: TRBJ2-3; d_call: NA; cdr3_aa: CASSDGRDTQYF; cdr3_nt: TGCGCCAGCAGTGACGGAAGGGATACGCAGTATTTT
clone_size: NA; v_call: TRBV5-4; j_call: TRBJ1-5; d_call: NA; cdr3_aa: CASSNGDRDQPQHF; cdr3_nt: TGTGCCAGCAGCAACGGGGATCGGGATCAGCCCCAGCATTTT
clone_size: NA; v_call: TRBV5-1; j_call: TRBJ1-5; d_call: TRBD1; cdr3_aa: CASSLAGGEEPQHF; cdr3_nt: TGCGCCAGCAGCTTGGCAGGGGGCGAGGAGCCCCAGCATTTT
clone_size: once; v_call: TRBV9; j_call: TRBJ1-2; d_call: TRBD1; cdr3_aa: CASSGQGARAYGYTF; cdr3_nt: TGTGCCAGCAGCGGGCAGGGGGCGCGGGCCTATGGCTACACCTTC
clone_size: NA; v_call: TRBV5-4; j_call: TRBJ2-7; d_call: NA; cdr3_aa: CASSVGTASSYEQYF; cdr3_nt: TGTGCCAGCAGCGTCGGGACTGCAAGCTCCTACGAGCAGTACTTC
clone_size: NA; v_call: TRBV4-2; j_call: TRBJ2-1; d_call: TRBD2; cdr3_aa: CASSQDASGSVNEQFF; cdr3_nt: TGTGCCAGCAGCCAAGATGCCAGCGGGAGTGTCAATGAGCAGTTCTTC
clone_size: NA; v_call: TRBV27; j_call: TRBJ2-5; d_call: NA; cdr3_aa: CASRLGEGTQYF; cdr3_nt: TGTGCCAGCCGTCTCGGGGAAGGGACCCAGTACTTC
clone_size: NA; v_call: TRBV4-2; j_call: TRBJ1-1; d_call: NA; cdr3_aa: CASSPTWTAENTEAFF; cdr3_nt: TGTGCCAGCAGCCCTACCTGGACAGCAGAGAACACTGAAGCTTTCTTT
clone_size: NA; v_call: TRBV2; j_call: TRBJ2-2; d_call: TRBD1; cdr3_aa: CASSWTGATGELFF; cdr3_nt: TGTGCCAGCAGCTGGACAGGGGCCACCGGGGAGCTGTTTTTT
clone_size: NA; v_call: TRBV5-1; j_call: TRBJ2-7; d_call: TRBD1; cdr3_aa: CASSFTTGNYEQYF; cdr3_nt: TGCGCCAGCAGCTTTACGACAGGGAACTACGAGCAGTACTTC
clone_size: NA; v_call: TRBV5-5; j_call: TRBJ2-7; d_call: NA; cdr3_aa: CASSGGPSYEQYF; cdr3_nt: TGTGCCAGCAGCGGCGGGCCCTCCTACGAGCAGTACTTC
clone_size: NA; v_call: TRBV12-3/TRBV12-4; j_call: TRBJ2-1; d_call: NA; cdr3_aa: CASSPPLGNEQFF; cdr3_nt: TGTGCCAGCAGTCCCCCCCTGGGGAATGAGCAGTTCTTC
clone_size: NA; v_call: TRBV5-6; j_call: TRBJ2-2; d_call: TRBD2; cdr3_aa: CASSPGTSGSTGELFF; cdr3_nt: TGTGCCAGCAGCCCCGGGACTAGCGGGAGTACGGGGGAGCTGTTTTTT
clone_size: NA; v_call: TRBV11-2; j_call: TRBJ1-1; d_call: NA; cdr3_aa: CASTSGVLNTEAFF; cdr3_nt: TGTGCCAGCACCTCGGGGGTCCTGAACACTGAAGCTTTCTTT
clone_size: NA; v_call: TRBV7-9; j_call: TRBJ2-2; d_call: TRBD2; cdr3_aa: CASSSPTSYPGELFF; cdr3_nt: TGTGCCAGCAGTAGTCCGACTAGCTACCCCGGGGAGCTGTTTTTT